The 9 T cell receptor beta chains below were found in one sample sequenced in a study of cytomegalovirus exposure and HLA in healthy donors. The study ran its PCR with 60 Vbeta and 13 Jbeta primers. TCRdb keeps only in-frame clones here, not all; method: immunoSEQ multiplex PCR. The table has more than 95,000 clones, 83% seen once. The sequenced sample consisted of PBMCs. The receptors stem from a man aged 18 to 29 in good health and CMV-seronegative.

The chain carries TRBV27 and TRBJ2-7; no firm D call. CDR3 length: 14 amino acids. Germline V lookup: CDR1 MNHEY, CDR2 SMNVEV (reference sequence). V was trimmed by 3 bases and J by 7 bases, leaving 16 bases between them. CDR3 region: CASSFIGAPEEQYF. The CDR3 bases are TGTGCCAGCAGTTTTATCGGAGCCCCCGAGGAGCAGTACTTC.

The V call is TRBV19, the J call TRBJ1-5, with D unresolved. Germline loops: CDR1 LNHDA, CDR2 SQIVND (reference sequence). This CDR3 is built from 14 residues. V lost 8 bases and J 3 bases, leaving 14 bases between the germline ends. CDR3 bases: TGTGCCAGTTCCCCAAACAGTGCCAATCAGCCCCAGCATTTT. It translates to CASSPNSANQPQHF.

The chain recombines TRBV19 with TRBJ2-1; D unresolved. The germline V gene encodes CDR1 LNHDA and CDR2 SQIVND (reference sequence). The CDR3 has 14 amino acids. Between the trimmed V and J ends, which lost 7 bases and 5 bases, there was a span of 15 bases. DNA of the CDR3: TGTGCCAGTAAAAAATCGCCGGTCGACAATGAGCAGTTCTTC. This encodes CASKKSPVDNEQFF.

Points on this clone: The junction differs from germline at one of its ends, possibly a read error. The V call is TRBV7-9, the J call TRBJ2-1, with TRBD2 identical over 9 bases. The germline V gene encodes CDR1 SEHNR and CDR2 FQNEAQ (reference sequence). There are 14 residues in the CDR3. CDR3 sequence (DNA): TGTTCCAGCAGTTCGGGACTAGCAGTCTATGAGCAGTTCTTC. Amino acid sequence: CSSSSGLAVYEQFF. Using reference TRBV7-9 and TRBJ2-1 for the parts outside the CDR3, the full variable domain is DTGVSQNPRHKITKRGQNVTFRCDPISEHNRLYWYRQTLGQGPEFLTYFQNEAQLEKSRLLSDRFSAERPKGSFSTLEIQRTEQGDSAMYLCSSSSGLAVYEQFFGPGTRLTVL.

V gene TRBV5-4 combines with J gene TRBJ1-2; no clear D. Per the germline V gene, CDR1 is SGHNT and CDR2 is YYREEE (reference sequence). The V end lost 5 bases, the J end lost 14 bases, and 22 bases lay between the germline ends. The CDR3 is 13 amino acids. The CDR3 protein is CASSAERETYGTF. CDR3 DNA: TGTGCCAGCAGTGCGGAAAGGGAGACCTATGGGACCTTC.

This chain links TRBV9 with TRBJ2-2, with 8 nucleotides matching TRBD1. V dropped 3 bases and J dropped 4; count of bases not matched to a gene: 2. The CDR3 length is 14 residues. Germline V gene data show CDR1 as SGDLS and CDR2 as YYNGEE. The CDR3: CASSATGGTGELFF. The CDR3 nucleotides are TGTGCCAGCAGCGCTACAGGGGGCACCGGGGAGCTGTTTTTT.

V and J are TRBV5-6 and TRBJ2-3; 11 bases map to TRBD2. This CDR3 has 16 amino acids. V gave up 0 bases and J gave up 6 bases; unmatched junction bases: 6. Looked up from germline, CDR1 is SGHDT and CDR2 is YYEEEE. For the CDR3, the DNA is TGTGCCAGCAGCTTGGAAGTTAGCGGGAGGGTGGATACGCAGTATTTT. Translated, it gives CASSLEVSGRVDTQYF.

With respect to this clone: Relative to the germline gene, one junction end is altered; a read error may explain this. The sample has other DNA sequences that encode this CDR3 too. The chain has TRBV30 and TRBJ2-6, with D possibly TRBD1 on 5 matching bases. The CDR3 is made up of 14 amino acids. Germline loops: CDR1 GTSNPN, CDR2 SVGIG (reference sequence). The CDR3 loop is CAWSELSGANVLTF. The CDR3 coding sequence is TGTGCCTGGAGTGAACTCTCTGGGGCCAACGTCCTGACCTTC.

The CDR3 region is CASSPKGVQGAGTGELFF. The CDR3 bases are TGTGCCAGCAGCCCTAAAGGTGTACAGGGGGCGGGCACCGGGGAGCTGTTTTTT. This sequence joins TRBV5-4 and TRBJ2-2; 9 positions match TRBD1. J gave up 4 bases and V 4 bases, and 14 bases lay outside the gene matches. Germline CDR1 reads SGHNT; CDR2 reads YYREEE (reference sequence). There are 18 residues in the CDR3.